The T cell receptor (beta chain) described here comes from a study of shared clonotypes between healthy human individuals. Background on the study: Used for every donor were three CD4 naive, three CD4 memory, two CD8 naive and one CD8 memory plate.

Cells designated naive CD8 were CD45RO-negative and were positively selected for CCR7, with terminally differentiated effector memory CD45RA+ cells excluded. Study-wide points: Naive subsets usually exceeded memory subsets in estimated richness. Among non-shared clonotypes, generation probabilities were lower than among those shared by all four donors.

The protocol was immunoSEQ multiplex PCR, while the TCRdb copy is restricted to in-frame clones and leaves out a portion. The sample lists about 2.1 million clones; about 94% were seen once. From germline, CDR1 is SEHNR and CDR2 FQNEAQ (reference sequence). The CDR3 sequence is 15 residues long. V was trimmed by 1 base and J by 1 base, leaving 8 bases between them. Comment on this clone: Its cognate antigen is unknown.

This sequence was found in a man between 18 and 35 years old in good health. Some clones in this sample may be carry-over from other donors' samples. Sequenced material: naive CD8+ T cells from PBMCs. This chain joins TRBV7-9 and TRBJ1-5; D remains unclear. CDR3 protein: CASSLGQASNQPQHF. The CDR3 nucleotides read TGTGCCAGCAGCTTAGGTCAGGCGAGCAATCAGCCCCAGCATTTT.